These T cell receptor beta chains were read from a single sample in a study of Graves' ophthalmopathy and Graves' hyperthyroidism. TCRdb independently ran MiXCR on the multiplex PCR reads; one entry per CDR3 protein. The sample records 600,000 to 650,000 distinct CDR3 sequences, about 20% being singletons. Sequencing was done on a sample of peripheral blood. The receptors here all came from a woman between 18 and 29 years old with stable Graves' hyperthyroidism. Some clones in this sample may be carry-over from other donors' samples. Both conserved end residues are part of each CDR3. A D gene is named only where the DNA matches it firmly. Clone size, where shown, is once, few, many, or a class for clones that have expanded.

V: TRBV20-1
size: -
J: TRBJ2-7
D: TRBD2
CDR3: CSARTIPGTGGNYEQYF
DNA: TGCAGTGCTAGAACAATACCCGGGACGGGAGGAAACTACGAGCAGTACTTC

V: TRBV24-1
size: -
J: TRBJ1-2
D: TRBD1
CDR3: CATSDSRGLGYTF
DNA: TGTGCCACCAGTGACTCCAGGGGGCTCGGCTACACCTTC

V: TRBV5-1
size: many
J: TRBJ2-7
D: -
CDR3: CASRSGTQTRYEQYF
DNA: TGCGCCAGCAGATCCGGGACACAAACCCGATACGAGCAGTACTTC

V: TRBV5-1
size: -
J: TRBJ1-1
D: -
CDR3: CASRPDSTSEAFF
DNA: TGCGCCAGCAGACCCGACAGCACAAGTGAAGCTTTCTTT

V: TRBV27
size: many
J: TRBJ2-5
D: -
CDR3: CASSGYFQETQYF
DNA: TGTGCCAGCAGTGGCTACTTCCAAGAGACCCAGTACTTC

V: TRBV2
size: few
J: TRBJ1-3
D: TRBD1
CDR3: CASSLTGAVSGNTIYF
DNA: TGTGCCAGCAGCCTGACAGGGGCGGTCTCTGGAAACACCATATATTTT

V: TRBV5-1
size: many
J: TRBJ1-1
D: -
CDR3: CASSDPRRGGRSEAFF
DNA: TGCGCCAGCAGCGACCCAAGAAGAGGGGGGAGGTCTGAAGCTTTCTTT

V: TRBV30
size: many
J: TRBJ1-2
D: -
CDR3: CAWSVQPEYGYTF
DNA: TGTGCCTGGAGTGTACAGCCAGAGTATGGCTACACCTTC

V: TRBV6-1
size: many
J: TRBJ2-5
D: TRBD2
CDR3: CASSVGLAGGETQYF
DNA: TGTGCCAGCAGTGTGGGACTAGCGGGAGGAGAGACCCAGTACTTC

V: TRBV28
size: few
J: TRBJ2-2
D: TRBD1
CDR3: CASRLDRDTGELFF
DNA: TGTGCCAGCAGACTGGACAGGGACACCGGGGAGCTGTTTTTT

V: TRBV12-3/TRBV12-4
size: -
J: TRBJ1-5
D: TRBD1
CDR3: CASSLGQGSGNQPQHF
DNA: TGTGCCAGCAGTTTGGGACAGGGTTCCGGCAATCAGCCCCAGCATTTT

V: TRBV7-2
size: once
J: TRBJ2-7
D: TRBD2
CDR3: CASSSTSGGAREQYF
DNA: TGTGCCAGCAGCTCGACTAGCGGGGGGGCTCGCGAGCAGTACTTC

V: TRBV10-3
size: many
J: TRBJ1-1
D: -
CDR3: CAISADGNTEAFF
DNA: TGTGCCATCAGTGCAGACGGGAACACTGAAGCTTTCTTT

V: TRBV29-1
size: many
J: TRBJ1-1
D: TRBD1
CDR3: CSALQGTNTEAFF
DNA: TGCAGCGCATTACAGGGGACGAACACTGAAGCTTTCTTT

V: TRBV5-1
size: -
J: TRBJ2-2
D: TRBD1
CDR3: CASSSQGPNTGELFF
DNA: TGCGCCAGCAGCTCACAGGGGCCGAACACCGGGGAGCTGTTTTTT

V: TRBV12-3/TRBV12-4
size: many
J: TRBJ2-7
D: TRBD1
CDR3: CASSLGTVKAYEQYF
DNA: TGTGCCAGCAGTCTAGGGACAGTGAAAGCCTACGAGCAGTACTTC

V: TRBV7-2
size: few
J: TRBJ1-1
D: -
CDR3: CASSLSFKVTEAFF
DNA: TGTGCCAGCAGCTTGAGCTTTAAGGTCACTGAAGCTTTCTTT